A selection of T cell receptor beta chains follows, all from one sample in a study of vaccination and CD4 T cells after COVID-19. These receptors are not linked to any known antigen. TCRdb reanalysed the PCR reads using MiXCR and keeps one entry per CDR3 protein. The table shows about 24,000 distinct CDR3 sequences, with roughly 46% occurring only once. Specimen: CD4+ T cells from blood, cultured in vitro, collected about 7 months after SARS-CoV-2 vaccination. The receptor source for this set is a human donor who had recovered from COVID-19. The CDR3 runs from the conserved cysteine through the conserved F or W.

v_call	j_call	cdr3_aa
TRBV7-2	TRBJ2-1	CASSLSHGNEQFF
TRBV20-1	TRBJ1-5	CSASGPAERAQHF
TRBV6-1	TRBJ2-2	CASSEGQAKDGELFF
TRBV21-1	TRBJ2-7	CASSNPSVTYEQYF
TRBV20-1	TRBJ2-5	CSARLLTSDYETQYF
TRBV2	TRBJ2-7	CASSLRQDYEQYF
TRBV4-1	TRBJ2-7	CASSQGGLALTYEQYF
TRBV20-1	TRBJ1-4	CSARDPAGNEKLFF
TRBV6-4	TRBJ2-2	CASSDSDTGELFF
TRBV29-1	TRBJ2-7	CSVGGAVYEQYF
TRBV20-1	TRBJ2-1	CSARPGTSGSFEQFF
TRBV20-1	TRBJ2-3	CSARTGDTDTQYF
TRBV20-1	TRBJ2-7	CSARGTSDYEQYF
TRBV20-1	TRBJ1-5	CSASAGNQPQHF
TRBV7-2	TRBJ2-7	CASSLAGGPYEQYF
TRBV4-2	TRBJ2-3	CASSPREGTDTQYF
TRBV20-1	TRBJ2-6	CSVAGGSRDSGANVLTF
TRBV27	TRBJ1-2	CASSPGMGQGSKGYTF
TRBV6-1	TRBJ2-7	CASSNLGQAYEQYF
TRBV2	TRBJ2-5	CASSLAEETQYF
TRBV7-9	TRBJ2-5	CASSTMDRPVGETQYF